The following is a TCR beta chain sequence with its context. The data originate from a study of blood T cells in healthy people across ages. The junction had 6 bases not matched to a gene; V was cut back by 6 bases and J by 1 base. This CDR3 spans 14 amino acids. CDR1 DFQATT and CDR2 SNEGSKA come from the germline V gene (reference sequence). The use of a sample-barcoded 5' primer and a J-beta primer mix characterized a second PCR of about 6 to 11 cycles. One entry per CDR3 protein results from TCRdb running MiXCR on the 5' RACE reads. This sample yields some 1.8 million distinct CDR3 sequences, of which roughly 43% are seen a single time; more than 20% belongs to the top ten.

The source is a human donor in good health. The rearrangement links TRBV20-1 to TRBJ2-5, with 9 nucleotides matching TRBD2. The material sequenced was blood. For the CDR3, the DNA is TGCAGTGCCCCGACTAGCGGAATCCAAGAGACCCAGTACTTC. Amino acids: CSAPTSGIQETQYF.